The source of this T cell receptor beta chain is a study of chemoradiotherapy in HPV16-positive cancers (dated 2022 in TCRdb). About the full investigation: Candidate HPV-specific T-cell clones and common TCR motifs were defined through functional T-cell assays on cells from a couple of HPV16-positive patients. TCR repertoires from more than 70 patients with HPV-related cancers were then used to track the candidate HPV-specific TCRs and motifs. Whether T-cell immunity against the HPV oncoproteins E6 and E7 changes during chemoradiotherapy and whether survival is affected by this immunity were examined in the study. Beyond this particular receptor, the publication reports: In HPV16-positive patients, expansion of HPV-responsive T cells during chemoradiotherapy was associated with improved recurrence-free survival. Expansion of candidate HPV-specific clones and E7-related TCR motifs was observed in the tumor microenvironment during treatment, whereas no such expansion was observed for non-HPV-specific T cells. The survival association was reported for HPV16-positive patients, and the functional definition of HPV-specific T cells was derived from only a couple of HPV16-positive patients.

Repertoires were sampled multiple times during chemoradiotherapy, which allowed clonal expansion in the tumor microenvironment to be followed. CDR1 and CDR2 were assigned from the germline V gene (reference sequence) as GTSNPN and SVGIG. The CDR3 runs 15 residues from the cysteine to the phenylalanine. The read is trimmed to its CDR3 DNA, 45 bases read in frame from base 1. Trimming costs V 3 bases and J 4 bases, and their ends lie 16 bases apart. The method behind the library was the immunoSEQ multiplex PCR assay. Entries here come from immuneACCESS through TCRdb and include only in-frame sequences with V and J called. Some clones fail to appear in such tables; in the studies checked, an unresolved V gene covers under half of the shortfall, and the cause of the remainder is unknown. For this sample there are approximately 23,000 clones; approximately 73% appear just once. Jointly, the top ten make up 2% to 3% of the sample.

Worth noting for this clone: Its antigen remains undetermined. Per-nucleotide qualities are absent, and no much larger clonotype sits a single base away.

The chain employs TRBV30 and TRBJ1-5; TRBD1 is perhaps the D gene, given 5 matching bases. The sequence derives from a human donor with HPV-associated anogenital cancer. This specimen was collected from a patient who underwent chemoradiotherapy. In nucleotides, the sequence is TGTGCCTGGAGCCCCATGGGGGGACTGAATCAGCCCCAGCATTTT. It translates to CAWSPMGGLNQPQHF.